Listed below are T cell receptor beta chains from one sample, sequenced in a study of patients and donors after allogeneic stem cell transplantation. Using its own MiXCR run on the RT-PCR reads, TCRdb lists one record per CDR3 protein. The sample lists hundreds of thousands of distinct CDR3 sequences, 16% occurring once. Sequencing used blood, either unsorted or a sorted T cell fraction (not recorded which). Every receptor here comes from a human donor who was either an allogeneic HSCT recipient or a stem cell or donor lymphocyte infusion donor (not recorded which). It is not recorded whose cells these are; they may come from a transplant donor. The CDR3 runs from the conserved cysteine through the conserved F or W. The D gene is left open where the match is weak. Where a row states a size, it is once, few, many or the class of an expanded clone; other rows omit it.

d_call: TRBD1
v_call: TRBV12-3/TRBV12-4
clone_size: few
j_call: TRBJ1-3
cdr3_aa: CASSLRQGLGNTIYF
cdr3_nt: TGTGCCAGCAGTCTCCGACAGGGGTTGGGAAACACCATATATTTT

d_call: .
v_call: TRBV7-9
clone_size: few
j_call: TRBJ2-1
cdr3_aa: CASTSGRTNEQFF
cdr3_nt: TGTGCCAGCACTTCGGGGAGAACCAATGAGCAGTTCTTC

d_call: .
v_call: TRBV18
clone_size: few
j_call: TRBJ1-2
cdr3_aa: CASSPDRTSNHGYTF
cdr3_nt: TGTGCCAGCTCACCAGATCGGACGTCGAATCATGGCTACACCTTC

d_call: TRBD2
v_call: TRBV4-3
clone_size: .
j_call: TRBJ2-7
cdr3_aa: CASSPSGGDYEQYF
cdr3_nt: TGCGCCAGCAGTCCCAGCGGGGGCGACTACGAGCAGTACTTC

d_call: .
v_call: TRBV21-1
clone_size: .
j_call: TRBJ1-4
cdr3_aa: CASSKAPGQVWNEKLFF
cdr3_nt: TGTGCCAGCAGCAAAGCACCGGGACAGGTCTGGAATGAAAAACTGTTTTTT

d_call: TRBD2
v_call: TRBV4-2
clone_size: .
j_call: TRBJ2-3
cdr3_aa: CASSQGISGAKGTQYF
cdr3_nt: TGTGCCAGCAGCCAAGGGATTAGCGGGGCAAAGGGAACGCAGTATTTT

d_call: TRBD2
v_call: TRBV5-1
clone_size: .
j_call: TRBJ2-1
cdr3_aa: CASSLSPGLASDEQFF
cdr3_nt: TGCGCCAGCAGCTTGAGTCCCGGACTAGCGTCGGATGAGCAGTTCTTC

d_call: TRBD2
v_call: TRBV5-5
clone_size: .
j_call: TRBJ2-4
cdr3_aa: CASSLEGGGAKNIQYF
cdr3_nt: TGTGCCAGCAGCTTGGAAGGCGGGGGGGCCAAAAACATTCAGTACTTC

d_call: .
v_call: TRBV7-2
clone_size: few
j_call: TRBJ2-3
cdr3_aa: CASSLGGGPSTDTQYF
cdr3_nt: TGTGCCAGCAGCTTAGGTGGCGGGCCGAGCACAGATACGCAGTATTTT

d_call: .
v_call: TRBV25-1
clone_size: few
j_call: TRBJ1-1
cdr3_aa: CASSGVGGNTEAFF
cdr3_nt: TGTGCCAGCAGTGGAGTTGGGGGGAACACTGAAGCTTTCTTT

d_call: .
v_call: TRBV9
clone_size: few
j_call: TRBJ1-2
cdr3_aa: CASSVGGLGNYGYTF
cdr3_nt: TGTGCCAGCAGCGTAGGTGGGTTGGGTAACTATGGCTACACCTTC

d_call: .
v_call: TRBV28
clone_size: .
j_call: TRBJ1-1
cdr3_aa: CAITGPILNTEAFF
cdr3_nt: TGTGCCATCACTGGACCGATTTTAAACACTGAAGCTTTCTTT

d_call: .
v_call: TRBV10-3
clone_size: few
j_call: TRBJ1-1
cdr3_aa: CAMTLEGNTEAFF
cdr3_nt: TGTGCCATGACGCTTGAGGGGAACACTGAAGCTTTCTTT

d_call: .
v_call: TRBV5-1
clone_size: .
j_call: TRBJ2-4
cdr3_aa: CASSLGWASSAAKNIQYF
cdr3_nt: TGCGCCAGCAGCTTGGGGTGGGCGTCAAGTGCGGCCAAAAACATTCAGTACTTC

d_call: .
v_call: TRBV12-3/TRBV12-4
clone_size: many
j_call: TRBJ2-1
cdr3_aa: CASSVRRYNEQFF
cdr3_nt: TGTGCCAGCAGTGTCCGCAGGTACAATGAGCAGTTCTTC

d_call: TRBD1
v_call: TRBV4-1
clone_size: .
j_call: TRBJ1-6
cdr3_aa: CASSQRDRGGSPLHF
cdr3_nt: TGCGCCAGCAGCCAACGGGACAGGGGAGGATCACCCCTCCACTTT

d_call: TRBD1
v_call: TRBV6-2/TRBV6-3
clone_size: once
j_call: TRBJ1-1
cdr3_aa: CASSRTGGVGEAFF
cdr3_nt: TGTGCCAGCAGTCGCACAGGGGGCGTTGGTGAAGCTTTCTTT

d_call: .
v_call: TRBV4-1
clone_size: .
j_call: TRBJ2-1
cdr3_aa: CASSARDSYNEQFF
cdr3_nt: TGCGCCAGCAGCGCCCGGGACTCCTACAATGAGCAGTTCTTC

d_call: TRBD1
v_call: TRBV5-4
clone_size: few
j_call: TRBJ1-1
cdr3_aa: CASSLDSQGAGTEAFF
cdr3_nt: TGTGCCAGCAGCTTGGATTCGCAGGGGGCAGGGACTGAAGCTTTCTTT

d_call: .
v_call: TRBV6-1
clone_size: .
j_call: TRBJ2-3
cdr3_aa: CASSLSRGADTQYF
cdr3_nt: TGTGCCAGCAGTCTCTCCAGGGGGGCAGATACGCAGTATTTT

d_call: .
v_call: TRBV12-3/TRBV12-4
clone_size: few
j_call: TRBJ2-2
cdr3_aa: CASSLRVTGELFF
cdr3_nt: TGTGCCAGCAGTTTAAGGGTGACCGGGGAGCTGTTTTTT

d_call: TRBD1
v_call: TRBV12-3/TRBV12-4
clone_size: few
j_call: TRBJ2-2
cdr3_aa: CASSLRGQGTGELFF
cdr3_nt: TGTGCCAGCAGTTTAAGGGGACAGGGGACCGGGGAGCTGTTTTTT

d_call: TRBD1
v_call: TRBV24-1
clone_size: .
j_call: TRBJ2-3
cdr3_aa: CATSEGQAGTDTQYF
cdr3_nt: TGTGCCACCAGTGAAGGACAGGCGGGCACAGATACGCAGTATTTT

d_call: .
v_call: TRBV29-1
clone_size: few
j_call: TRBJ1-4
cdr3_aa: CSVAKNEKLFF
cdr3_nt: TGCAGCGTTGCGAAGAATGAAAAACTGTTTTTT

d_call: .
v_call: TRBV5-1
clone_size: few
j_call: TRBJ1-1
cdr3_aa: CASSSHLPGMNTEAFF
cdr3_nt: TGCGCCAGCAGCTCCCATCTTCCGGGAATGAACACTGAAGCTTTCTTT